The clone carrying this TCR beta chain was observed a handful of times. Its antigen is not known. Data came from immunoSEQ multiplex PCR; TCRdb stores just in-frame clones and leaves some out. The sample has 250,000 to 400,000 clones, over 75% seen once. The CDR3 runs to 15 residues. CDR1 is MGHRA, CDR2 YSYEKL, per germline. V shed 4 bases and J 8 bases; nucleotides not matched to a gene: 13. The sample belongs to a study of cytomegalovirus exposure and HLA in healthy donors. Across the study: The 120 or so validation repertoires used a platform that matched the one used for the approximately 690 first-cohort repertoires, as a later analysis reported.

Study-wide results and caveats: Cytomegalovirus status, reportedly, was diagnosed with high specificity and sensitivity by the classifier. In vitro confirmation showed three CMV-associated chains to be CMV antigen specific.

The rearrangement links TRBV4-1 to TRBJ1-2, with 7 bases that match TRBD1. Specimen: PBMCs. The TCR was taken from a young man in good health and CMV-seronegative. The DNA of the CDR3 is TGCGCCAGCAGCCTGGAGGGGACAGTCCTGGGGGGCTACACCTTC. Amino acid sequence: CASSLEGTVLGGYTF.